One and the same sample provided the 23 T cell receptor beta chains below, sequenced in a study of T cells in localized non-small cell lung cancer. The assay was immunoSEQ multiplex PCR, and TCRdb's table has in-frame clones only and misses some. The sample yields 30,000 to 45,000 clones, approximately 88% seen once. The sample was peripheral blood, taken before any cancer treatment. The receptors were gathered from a woman aged 40-70 years with stage I lung adenocarcinoma.

The chain recombines TRBV5-5 with TRBJ2-7; D is uncertain. The CDR3 contains 15 residues. Germline V gene data show CDR1 as SGHKS and CDR2 as YYEKEE (reference sequence). V was clipped by 3 bases and J by 2 bases, with 15 bases between them. CDR3 sequence reads: CASSSQVDVPYEQYF. CDR3 coding DNA: TGTGCCAGCAGCTCCCAGGTAGATGTTCCCTACGAGCAGTACTTC.

The chain carries TRBV7-9 and TRBJ1-3; D is unresolved. The CDR3 totals 14 residues. Germline V gene data show CDR1 as SEHNR and CDR2 as FQNEAQ (reference sequence). V was trimmed by 1 base and J by 0 bases, leaving 4 bases between them. CDR3 amino acids: CASSLGTSGNTIYF. CDR3 coding DNA: TGTGCCAGCAGCTTAGGGACCTCTGGAAACACCATATATTTT.

The chain couples TRBV5-1 to TRBJ2-5; D gene ambiguous. Trimming removed 0 bases from V and 4 bases from J, with 4 bases in between. The CDR3 extends over 12 amino acids. CDR1 is SGHRS, CDR2 YFSETQ, per germline. The CDR3 DNA is TGCGCCAGCAGCTTGGTAGGAGAGACCCAGTACTTC. It is translated as CASSLVGETQYF.

The CDR3 region is CASSPRGQFSSDTQYF. The DNA for the CDR3 is TGTGCCAGCAGCCCCCGGGGACAGTTCAGTTCAGATACGCAGTATTTT. V usage is TRBV7-3 and J usage is TRBJ2-3; 7 positions agree with TRBD1. Germline-derived CDR1 and CDR2 are SGHTA and FQGTGA. The CDR3 consists of 16 residues. With 5 bases clipped from V and 4 bases from J, the junction kept 12 bases outside the gene matches.

The V and J genes are TRBV5-6 and TRBJ1-6; D unresolved. Germline V gene lookup returns CDR1 SGHDT and CDR2 YYEEEE. With 4 bases removed from V and 8 bases from J, the gap between germline ends came to 16 bases. This CDR3 comprises 15 residues. This CDR3 reads CASSLGPLYDSPLHF. For the CDR3, the DNA is TGTGCCAGCAGCCTGGGCCCCCTTTATGATTCACCCCTCCACTTT.

The V gene is TRBV7-9, the J gene TRBJ1-2; no definite D call. There are 14 residues in the CDR3. V was cut by 2 bases and J by 0 bases, with 7 bases left in between. From germline, CDR1 is SEHNR and CDR2 FQNEAQ (reference sequence). CDR3: CASSLTPPNYGYTF. The CDR3 DNA is TGTGCCAGCAGCTTAACGCCTCCTAACTATGGCTACACCTTC. Full variable domain (remainder filled in from reference TRBV7-9 and TRBJ1-2): DTGVSQNPRHKITKRGQNVTFRCDPISEHNRLYWYRQTLGQGPEFLTYFQNEAQLEKSRLLSDRFSAERPKGSFSTLEIQRTEQGDSAMYLCASSLTPPNYGYTFGSGTRLTVV.

The J gene is TRBJ1-4, the V gene TRBV6-6, with D unresolved. The germline V gene has CDR1 MNHNY and CDR2 SVGAGI (reference sequence). The V and J ends lost 2 bases and 5 bases respectively, with 6 bases between them. The CDR3 contains 13 residues. Here the CDR3 reads CASSYPMNEKLFF. CDR3 bases: TGTGCCAGCAGTTACCCCATGAATGAAAAACTGTTTTTT.

This clone was seen just once. The rearrangement uses TRBV7-9 and TRBJ2-1; no clear D gene. With 1 base removed from V and 14 bases from J, the gap between germline ends came to 18 bases. CDR3 length equals 14 residues. Germline V CDR1 and CDR2: SEHNR, FQNEAQ (reference sequence). In DNA, the CDR3 is TGTGCCAGCAGCTTAGTGGAAGGAGCGTTACGGGAGTTCTTC. Translated: CASSLVEGALREFF.

The chain combines TRBV7-6 with TRBJ2-2, with D unclear. V was pared by 3 bases and J by 5 bases, with 1 base between. The CDR3 sequence is 11 residues long. Germline lookup yields CDR1 SGHVS and CDR2 FNYEAQ. The CDR3 sequence is CASSLTGELFF. In nucleotides, the CDR3 is TGTGCCAGCAGCTTGACCGGGGAGCTGTTTTTT.

The chain couples TRBV30 to TRBJ2-5; D is possibly TRBD2 (7 bases). CDR1 and CDR2 from the germline V gene are GTSNPN and SVGIG (reference sequence). The CDR3 has 13 amino acids. Trimming shortened V by 5 bases and J by 2 bases, and 12 bases separated the two germline ends. CDR3 bases: TGTGCCTGGGCAGGGGAGGGACAAGAGACCCAGTACTTC. Amino acids: CAWAGEGQETQYF.

The CDR3 sequence is CASSREQGEAFF. In DNA, the CDR3 is TGTGCCAGCAGTCGCGAACAGGGTGAAGCTTTCTTT. The chain carries TRBV27 and TRBJ1-1; D may be TRBD1 (6 bases). V shed 5 bases and J shed 7 bases, with 11 bases lying between them. Germline V lookup: CDR1 MNHEY, CDR2 SMNVEV (reference sequence). The CDR3 contains 12 residues.

This clone was counted a few times. CDR3 sequence (DNA): TGTGCCAGCAGCTTGACAGGGGGCACTGAAGCTTTCTTT. Residues: CASSLTGGTEAFF. The gene calls are TRBV7-3 and TRBJ1-1, with 9 bases identical to TRBD1. In germline, CDR1 is SGHTA, CDR2 FQGTGA. This CDR3 has 13 residues. V dropped 3 bases and J dropped 4; count of bases not matched to a gene: 0. Supplemented by reference TRBV7-3 and TRBJ1-1, the full variable domain reads GAGVSQTPSNKVTEKGKYVELRCDPISGHTALYWYRQSLGQGPEFLIYFQGTGAADDSGLPNDRFFAVRPEGSVSTLKIQRTERGDSAVYLCASSLTGGTEAFFGQGTRLTVV.

V and J are TRBV5-6 and TRBJ1-2, with 9 bases lining up with TRBD1. CDR3 size: 16 residues. CDR1 SGHDT and CDR2 YYEEEE come from the germline V gene. After removal of 2 bases from V and 8 bases from J, the junction contained 13 bases not matched to a gene. In DNA, the CDR3 is TGTGCCAGCAGCTTTCCCGGCGGGACAGGGCCACCGGGCTACACCTTC. Translating it yields CASSFPGGTGPPGYTF.

This clone was seen a single time. The chain has TRBV2 and TRBJ1-4; D might be TRBD1 (5 bases). Trimming shortened V by 2 bases and J by 6 bases, and 10 bases separated the two germline ends. CDR1 and CDR2 from the germline V gene are SNHLY and FYNNEI. This CDR3 is built from 14 residues. This chain's CDR3 is CASSEKAGHEKLFF. CDR3 nucleotide sequence: TGTGCCAGCAGTGAAAAGGCAGGGCATGAAAAACTGTTTTTT.

V gene TRBV19 combines with J gene TRBJ2-1, with 11 bases that match TRBD2. The V gene's germline CDR1 is LNHDA and CDR2 SQIVND (reference sequence). V was clipped by 6 bases and J by 2 bases; unmatched bases: 3. The CDR3 loop spans 15 amino acids. CDR3 region: CASSLSGRAYNEQFF. The CDR3 nucleotides are TGTGCCAGTAGCCTTAGCGGGAGGGCCTACAATGAGCAGTTCTTC.

V gene TRBV6-5 combines with J gene TRBJ2-7, with D perhaps matching TRBD2 (6 bases). This CDR3 comprises 14 residues. Germline loops: CDR1 MNHEY, CDR2 SVGAGI. Trimming removed 3 bases at V and 2 bases at J, with 11 bases between. This chain's CDR3 is CASSYERVAYEQYF. DNA for the CDR3: TGTGCCAGCAGTTATGAGCGGGTGGCCTACGAGCAGTACTTC.

The V call is TRBV18, the J call TRBJ1-4; D might be TRBD1 (6 bases). The CDR3 is made up of 16 amino acids. CDR1 is KGHSH, CDR2 LQKENI, per germline. The ends were cut back, 2 bases at V and 7 bases at J, with 17 bases in the middle. Here the CDR3 reads CASSPSTGRYSEKLFF. The CDR3 nucleotides read TGTGCCAGCTCACCATCCACAGGGCGGTATAGTGAAAAACTGTTTTTT.

The chain employs TRBV7-8 and TRBJ2-7, with TRBD2 matching over 9 bases. The germline gives CDR1 SGHVS, CDR2 FQNEAQ. The junction had 10 bases not matched to a gene; V was cut back by 1 base and J by 6 bases. CDR3 length equals 16 residues. The CDR3 DNA reads TGTGCCAGCAGCTTAGTTCCCGGGACTAGCAAGTCCGAGCAGTACTTC. This translates into CASSLVPGTSKSEQYF.

CDR3 nucleotide sequence: TGTGCCAGCAGCTCTACCTTGATGCACCCAGACAATGAGCAGTTCTTC. Translation gives CASSSTLMHPDNEQFF. This rearrangement joins TRBV7-9 to TRBJ2-1; D remains ambiguous. CDR1 is SEHNR, CDR2 FQNEAQ, per germline (reference sequence). This CDR3 is 16 amino acids long. V gave up 4 bases and J gave up 5 bases, with 18 bases separating them.

The chain has TRBV7-9 and TRBJ2-1, with 10 positions matching TRBD2. In germline, CDR1 is SEHNR, CDR2 FQNEAQ (reference sequence). The CDR3 consists of 17 residues. The junction had 10 bases not matched to a gene; V was cut back by 5 bases and J by 3 bases. The CDR3 region is CASSPPGLAGVYNEQFF. CDR3 sequence (DNA): TGTGCCAGCAGCCCACCCGGGCTAGCGGGAGTCTACAATGAGCAGTTCTTC.

The chain carries TRBV29-1 and TRBJ1-1; tentatively, D is TRBD1 (6 bases). Germline V gene data show CDR1 as SQVTM and CDR2 as ANQGSEA. The germline V and J ends were trimmed by 1 base and 4 bases, with 13 bases remaining between them. The CDR3 is 14 residues long. The CDR3 bases are TGCAGCGTTGAAGTGGGGGCTTCGGGCACTGAAGCTTTCTTT. Translated, it gives CSVEVGASGTEAFF.

This sequence joins TRBV19 and TRBJ1-1, with 9 bases lining up with TRBD1. The CDR3 is 16 residues long. The V gene's germline CDR1 is LNHDA and CDR2 SQIVND (reference sequence). J gave up 7 bases and V 4 bases, and 13 bases lay outside the gene matches. The CDR3 DNA is TGTGCCAGTAGTAGGGCCGTACAGGGGGCCACAGTTGAAGCTTTCTTT. Its protein product is CASSRAVQGATVEAFF.

The gene calls are TRBV6-4 and TRBJ1-5, with 8 bases aligning to TRBD1. The CDR3 runs to 16 residues. Germline lookup yields CDR1 MRHNA and CDR2 SNTAGT. The V gene end was trimmed by 7 bases and the J gene end by 0 bases; junction bases not matched to a gene: 8. In DNA form, the CDR3 reads TGTGCCAGCAACCCTCAGGACAGGGATAGCAATCAGCCCCAGCATTTT. Its translation is CASNPQDRDSNQPQHF.